Following are 21 T cell receptor beta chains from one sample sequenced in a study of cytomegalovirus exposure and HLA in healthy donors (dated by TCRdb to about 2017). The library was obtained by the immunoSEQ multiplex PCR assay. For the multiplex PCR, a mixture combining 60 forward primers for TCR Vbeta segments and 13 reverse primers for TCR Jbeta segments was used. TCRdb retrieved this table from immuneACCESS and kept in-frame rearrangements only. Not all clones are present; in checked studies, unresolved V genes account for under half, and no reason is known for the remainder. The sample contains some 99,000 clones, roughly 76% of them found a single time. The ten largest clonotypes hold roughly 2% of the sample. The source material was PBMCs. These TCRs come from a man between 35 and 55 years old in good health and CMV-seronegative.

The rearrangement links TRBV6-5 to TRBJ2-2; possibly TRBD1 for D (6 bases). Looked up from germline, CDR1 is MNHEY and CDR2 is SVGAGI. Trimming took 4 bases from V and 3 from J, leaving 9 bases between them. CDR3 length: 14 residues. The CDR3 coding sequence is TGTGCCAGCAGTTTACAGGGTTACACCGGGGAGCTGTTTTTT. Its translation: CASSLQGYTGELFF.

This rearrangement joins TRBV21-1 to TRBJ2-4; TRBD1 reflects the table's D call only, with no check against the DNA. TRBV21-1 corresponds to a pseudogene. This CDR3 comprises 18 residues. The CDR3 sequence: CASSKSVGPVGPKNIQYF. The CDR3 DNA is TGTGCCAGCAGCAAATCGGTGGGCCCGGTAGGCCCCAAAAACATTCAGTACTTC.

This chain connects TRBV5-4 to TRBJ2-7; 8 bases are a match to TRBD2. With 9 bases clipped from V and 6 bases from J, the junction kept 11 bases outside the gene matches. The germline CDR1 and CDR2 sequences are SGHNT and YYREEE (reference sequence). CDR3 size: 13 residues. The CDR3 nucleotides are TGTGCCACCATAGCGGGACTAGAGGGCGAGCAGTACTTC. It translates to CATIAGLEGEQYF.

The chain links TRBV5-1 to TRBJ1-2, with TRBD1 matching 11 bases. The CDR3 is 16 residues long. Germline lookup yields CDR1 SGHRS and CDR2 YFSETQ. The J segment lost 7 bases and the V segment lost 0 bases, leaving 8 bases of the junction unmatched. The CDR3 region is CASSLGSGQGASGYTF. The CDR3 DNA is TGCGCCAGCAGCTTGGGGAGCGGACAGGGGGCGTCTGGCTACACCTTC.

This chain joins TRBV5-1 and TRBJ2-2; TRBD2 aligns across 8 bases. Looked up from germline, CDR1 is SGHRS and CDR2 is YFSETQ. The CDR3 is made up of 17 amino acids. J was trimmed by 1 base and V by 2 bases; bases with no gene match: 7. The DNA of the CDR3 is TGCGCCAGCAGCTTATTCCCGGGACTAGTGAACACCGGGGAGCTGTTTTTT. Its protein product is CASSLFPGLVNTGELFF.

This clone turned up a few times. The chain has TRBV7-9 and TRBJ2-2; TRBD2 matches 9 bases. The V segment lost 7 bases and the J segment 8 bases; nucleotides outside the gene matches: 14. The germline CDR1 and CDR2 sequences are SEHNR and FQNEAQ (reference sequence). CDR3 size: 16 residues. The CDR3 region is CASIMIAGGPSGELFF. CDR3 coding DNA: TGTGCCAGCATCATGATTGCGGGAGGGCCAAGTGGGGAGCTGTTTTTT.

This clone turned up a few times. V gene TRBV2 combines with J gene TRBJ2-3; D is possibly TRBD1 (5 bases). Trimming removed 8 bases at V and 0 bases at J, with 12 bases between. The CDR3 runs 14 residues. CDR1 and CDR2 (germline): SNHLY, FYNNEI. CDR3 residues: CASAWTQSTDTQYF. The CDR3, as DNA: TGTGCCAGCGCTTGGACACAGAGCACAGATACGCAGTATTTT.

The CDR3 bases are TGTGCCAGCAGCTCCTATGAGGGTTCCTACGAGCAGTACTTC. It translates to CASSSYEGSYEQYF. This rearrangement joins TRBV5-8 to TRBJ2-7; D is perhaps TRBD2 (5 bases). From germline, CDR1 is SGHTS and CDR2 YDEGEE. V lost 3 bases, J lost 1 base, and 11 bases lay in between. The CDR3 loop spans 14 amino acids.

The chain couples TRBV2 to TRBJ2-1; TRBD2 aligns across 9 bases. The CDR3 is made up of 16 amino acids. V was pared by 2 bases and J by 2 bases, with 4 bases of the junction left unmatched. CDR1 and CDR2 (germline): SNHLY, FYNNEI. CDR3 protein: CASSESGGGAYNEQFF. CDR3 in DNA: TGTGCCAGCAGTGAAAGTGGCGGGGGGGCCTACAATGAGCAGTTCTTC. The full variable domain, its missing parts supplied by reference TRBV2 and TRBJ2-1, is EPEVTQTPSHQVTQMGQEVILRCVPISNHLYFYWYRQILGQKVEFLVSFYNNEISEKSEIFDDQFSVERPDGSNFTLKIRSTKLEDSAMYFCASSESGGGAYNEQFFGPGTRLTVL.

V gene TRBV2 combines with J gene TRBJ2-5; TRBD2 agrees at 11 bases. The CDR3 covers 15 residues. The ends lost 1 base at V and 5 bases at J; junction bases unmatched: 3. CDR1 and CDR2 from the germline V gene are SNHLY and FYNNEI. The CDR3 loop reads CASSEVLAGGETQYF. The CDR3 DNA is TGTGCCAGCAGTGAAGTGCTAGCGGGAGGTGAGACCCAGTACTTC.

The V call is TRBV6-4, the J call TRBJ2-2, with D uncertain. V was cut by 3 bases and J by 4 bases, with 12 bases left in between. Per germline, CDR1 MRHNA and CDR2 SNTAGT. The CDR3 spans 15 residues. CDR3 sequence: CASSENPASTGELFF. The CDR3 DNA reads TGTGCCAGCAGTGAAAACCCAGCGTCCACCGGGGAGCTGTTTTTT.

In its sample, this clone was seen once. The chain links TRBV9 to TRBJ2-6; 9 positions agree with TRBD1. This CDR3 comprises 18 residues. Germline CDR1 SGDLS, CDR2 YYNGEE. The J segment lost 2 bases and the V segment lost 2 bases, leaving 8 bases of the junction unmatched. CDR3 residues: CASSVEPGQGPGANVLTF. The CDR3 DNA reads TGTGCCAGCAGCGTTGAACCGGGACAGGGTCCTGGGGCCAACGTCCTGACTTTC.

The gene calls are TRBV6-5 and TRBJ2-5, with D unresolved. The J call may be incorrect, as the DNA end agrees better with TRBJ2-7. CDR3 length equals 13 residues. CDR1 MNHEY and CDR2 SVGAGI come from the germline V gene. The CDR3 sequence: CASSYGDSYEQYF. The CDR3 DNA reads TGTGCCAGCAGTTACGGGGACTCCTACGAGCAGTACTTC.

Written as DNA, the CDR3 is TGTGCGACCGGGGCGGGACCTGCTAACTATGGCTACACCTTC. As protein: CATGAGPANYGYTF. This chain connects TRBV6-5 to TRBJ1-2, with a tentative D call TRBD1 (5 bases). The CDR3 runs to 14 residues. Per germline, CDR1 MNHEY and CDR2 SVGAGI.

V is TRBV4-3 and J is TRBJ2-5, with TRBD1 identical over 8 bases. V dropped 4 bases and J dropped 3; count of bases not matched to a gene: 10. Germline CDR1 reads LGHNA; CDR2 reads YSLEER. This CDR3 is built from 16 residues. For the CDR3, the DNA is TGCGCCAGCAGCCCCAGCCGGACAGGGAAGAAAGAGACCCAGTACTTC. This codes for CASSPSRTGKKETQYF.

The chain uses TRBV23-1 and TRBJ2-1; TRBD2 agrees at 8 bases. TRBV23-1 is flagged as an ORF with uncertain function. V lost 6 bases and J lost 8; bases outside the gene matches: 15. The CDR3 consists of 16 residues. CDR3 region: CASRHGLAGYLDEQFF. The CDR3 DNA reads as TGCGCCAGCAGGCACGGACTAGCTGGGTACCTCGATGAGCAGTTCTTC.

V gene TRBV7-2 combines with J gene TRBJ2-7; D possibly corresponds to TRBD2 (5 bases). V lost 6 bases to trimming and J lost 0 bases, with 9 bases between them. The V gene's germline CDR1 is SGHTA and CDR2 FQGNSA. The CDR3 contains 13 residues. In DNA form, the CDR3 reads TGTGCCAGCAGTTCCGGGAACTCCTACGAGCAGTACTTC. This codes for CASSSGNSYEQYF.

The chain carries TRBV28 and TRBJ2-7, with 7 bases fitting TRBD1. The CDR3 loop spans 13 amino acids. The V gene end was trimmed by 5 bases and the J gene end by 7 bases; junction bases not matched to a gene: 8. In germline, CDR1 is MDHEN, CDR2 SYDVKM. In DNA, the CDR3 is TGTGCCAGCAGTCTGGACAGGCTGGGGGAGCAGTACTTC. This translates into CASSLDRLGEQYF. The entire variable domain, with the rest obtained from reference TRBV28 and TRBJ2-7, is as follows: DVKVTQSSRYLVKRTGEKVFLECVQDMDHENMFWYRQDPGLGLRLIYFSYDVKMKEKGDIPEGYSVSREKKERFSLILESASTNQTSMYLCASSLDRLGEQYFGPGTRLTVT.

This clone has just one count. The chain carries TRBV7-9 and TRBJ2-7; weak D call: TRBD2 (5 bases). There are 12 residues in the CDR3. Germline CDR1 reads SEHNR; CDR2 reads FQNEAQ (reference sequence). The V end lost 1 base, the J end lost 7 bases, and 8 bases lay between the germline ends. The CDR3 loop is CASSLGSGEQYF. CDR3 nucleotide sequence: TGTGCCAGCAGCTTAGGATCGGGGGAGCAGTACTTC.

The rearrangement joins TRBV9 to TRBJ2-7; 10 bases map to TRBD1. The V gene's germline CDR1 is SGDLS and CDR2 YYNGEE. This CDR3 spans 14 amino acids. V dropped 4 bases and J dropped 4; count of bases not matched to a gene: 5. The CDR3, as DNA: TGTGCCAGCAGCTTCCGGGACAGGGGTTACGAGCAGTACTTC. Translating it yields CASSFRDRGYEQYF.

The chain has TRBV30 and TRBJ2-7; D is uncertain. Deletions cut 0 bases from V and 6 bases from J, with 9 bases between. CDR3 size: 12 residues. CDR1 is GTSNPN, CDR2 SVGIG, per germline (reference sequence). The CDR3, as DNA: TGTGCCTGGAGTGTATTGGCAAGCGAGCAGTACTTC. Its translation: CAWSVLASEQYF.